The source of this T cell receptor beta chain is a study of shared clonotypes between healthy human individuals. This table comes from immunoSEQ multiplex PCR, and its TCRdb copy is limited to in-frame clones, with some not included. This table holds about 230,000 clones, 65% found once. Germline values: CDR1 SGHNT, CDR2 YENEEA. The CDR3 runs to 12 residues. V lost 4 bases and J lost 0, with 3 bases in between. Regarding the study as a whole: The study drew on few donors, limiting represented genetic and exposure-history diversity.

This clone was found a few times. What it binds is unknown. At the DNA level, this CDR3 is encoded by other sequences in the same sample as well. This receptor was taken from a man aged 30 to 39 in good health. Material for sequencing was memory CD4+ T cells sorted from blood. Noted subset: CD45RA-negative fraction. This chain uses TRBV11-3 with TRBJ2-5, with D unclear. Here the CDR3 reads CASSSNQETQYF. In DNA form, the CDR3 reads TGTGCCAGCAGCTCCAACCAAGAGACCCAGTACTTC.